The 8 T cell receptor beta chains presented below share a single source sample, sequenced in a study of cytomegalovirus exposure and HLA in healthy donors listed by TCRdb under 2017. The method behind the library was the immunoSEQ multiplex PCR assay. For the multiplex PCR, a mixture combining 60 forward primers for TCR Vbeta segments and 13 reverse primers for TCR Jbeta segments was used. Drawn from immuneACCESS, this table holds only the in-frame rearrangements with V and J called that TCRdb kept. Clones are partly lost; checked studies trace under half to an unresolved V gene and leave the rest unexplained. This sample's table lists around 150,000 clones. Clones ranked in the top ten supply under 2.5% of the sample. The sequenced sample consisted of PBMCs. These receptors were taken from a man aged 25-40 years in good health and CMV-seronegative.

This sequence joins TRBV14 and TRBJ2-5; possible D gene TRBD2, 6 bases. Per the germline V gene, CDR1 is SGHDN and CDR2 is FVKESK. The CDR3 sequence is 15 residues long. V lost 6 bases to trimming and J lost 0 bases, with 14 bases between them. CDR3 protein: CASSLRRGNQETQYF. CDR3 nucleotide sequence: TGTGCCAGCAGTCTCCGTCGGGGGAACCAAGAGACCCAGTACTTC. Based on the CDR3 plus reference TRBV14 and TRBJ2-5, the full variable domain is EAGVTQFPSHSVIEKGQTVTLRCDPISGHDNLYWYRRVMGKEIKFLLHFVKESKQDESGMPNNRFLAERTGGTYSTLKVQPAELEDSGVYFCASSLRRGNQETQYFGPGTRLLVL.

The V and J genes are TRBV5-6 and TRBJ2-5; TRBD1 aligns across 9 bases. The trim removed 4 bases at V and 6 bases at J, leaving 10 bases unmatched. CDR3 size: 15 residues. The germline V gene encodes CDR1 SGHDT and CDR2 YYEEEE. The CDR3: CASSLAAGQGKTQYF. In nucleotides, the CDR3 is TGTGCCAGCAGCCTGGCGGCGGGACAGGGCAAGACCCAGTACTTC. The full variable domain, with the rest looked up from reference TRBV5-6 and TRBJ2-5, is DAGVTQSPTHLIKTRGQQVTLRCSPKSGHDTVSWYQQALGQGPQFIFQYYEEEERQRGNFPDRFSGHQFPNYSSELNVNALLLGDSALYLCASSLAAGQGKTQYFGPGTRLLVL.

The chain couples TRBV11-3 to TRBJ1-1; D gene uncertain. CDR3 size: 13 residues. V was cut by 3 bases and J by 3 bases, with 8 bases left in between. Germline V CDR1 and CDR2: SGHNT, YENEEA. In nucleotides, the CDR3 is TGTGCCAGCAGCTTGTACACCGACACTGAAGCTTTCTTT. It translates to CASSLYTDTEAFF. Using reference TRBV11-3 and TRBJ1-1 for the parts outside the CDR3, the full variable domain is EAGVVQSPRYKIIEKKQPVAFWCNPISGHNTLYWYLQNLGQGPELLIRYENEEAVDDSQLPKDRFSAERLKGVDSTLKIQPAELGDSAVYLCASSLYTDTEAFFGQGTRLTVV.

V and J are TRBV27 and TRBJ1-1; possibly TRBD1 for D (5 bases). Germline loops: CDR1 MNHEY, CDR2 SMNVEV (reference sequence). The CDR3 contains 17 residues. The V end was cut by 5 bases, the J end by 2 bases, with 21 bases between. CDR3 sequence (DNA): TGTGCCAGCAGTCGATATGCCAGGGCAGTAGGCAACACTGAAGCTTTCTTT. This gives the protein CASSRYARAVGNTEAFF.

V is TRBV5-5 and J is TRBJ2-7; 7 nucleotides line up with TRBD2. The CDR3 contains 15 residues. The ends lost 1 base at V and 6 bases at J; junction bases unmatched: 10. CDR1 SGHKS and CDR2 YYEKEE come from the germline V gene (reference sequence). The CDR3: CASSLSLADLVEQYF. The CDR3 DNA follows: TGTGCCAGCAGCTTGAGTCTAGCGGACCTCGTCGAGCAGTACTTC.

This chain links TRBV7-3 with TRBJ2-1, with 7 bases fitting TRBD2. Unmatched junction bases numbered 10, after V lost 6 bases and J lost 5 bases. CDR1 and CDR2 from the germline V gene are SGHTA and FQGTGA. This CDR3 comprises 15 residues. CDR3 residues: CASRKPGLSHNEQFF. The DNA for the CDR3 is TGTGCCAGCAGGAAGCCGGGACTATCGCACAATGAGCAGTTCTTC.

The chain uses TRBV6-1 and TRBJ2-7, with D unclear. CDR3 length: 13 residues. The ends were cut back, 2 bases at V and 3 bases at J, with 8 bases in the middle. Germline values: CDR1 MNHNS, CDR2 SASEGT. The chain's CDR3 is CASSESGVYEQYF. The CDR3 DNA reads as TGTGCCAGCAGTGAATCCGGAGTCTACGAGCAGTACTTC.

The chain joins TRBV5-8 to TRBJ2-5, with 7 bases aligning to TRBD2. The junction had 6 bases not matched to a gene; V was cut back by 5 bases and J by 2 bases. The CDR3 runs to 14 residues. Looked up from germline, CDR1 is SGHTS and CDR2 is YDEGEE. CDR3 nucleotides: TGTGCCAGCAGTTTCGGGGGGATTCAAGAGACCCAGTACTTC. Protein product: CASSFGGIQETQYF.